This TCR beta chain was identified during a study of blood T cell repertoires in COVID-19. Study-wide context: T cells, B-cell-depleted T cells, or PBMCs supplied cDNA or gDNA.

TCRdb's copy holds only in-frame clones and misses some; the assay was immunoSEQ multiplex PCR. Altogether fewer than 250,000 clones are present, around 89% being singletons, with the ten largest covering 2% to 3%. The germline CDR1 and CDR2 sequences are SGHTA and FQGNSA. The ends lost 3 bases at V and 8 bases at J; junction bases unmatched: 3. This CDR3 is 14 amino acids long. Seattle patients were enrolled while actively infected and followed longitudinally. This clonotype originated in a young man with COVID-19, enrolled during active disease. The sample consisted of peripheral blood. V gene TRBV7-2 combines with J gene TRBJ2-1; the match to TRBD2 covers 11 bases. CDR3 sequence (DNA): TGTGCCAGCAGCTTTAGCGGGGGGGCTGATGAGCAGTTCTTC. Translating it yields CASSFSGGADEQFF.